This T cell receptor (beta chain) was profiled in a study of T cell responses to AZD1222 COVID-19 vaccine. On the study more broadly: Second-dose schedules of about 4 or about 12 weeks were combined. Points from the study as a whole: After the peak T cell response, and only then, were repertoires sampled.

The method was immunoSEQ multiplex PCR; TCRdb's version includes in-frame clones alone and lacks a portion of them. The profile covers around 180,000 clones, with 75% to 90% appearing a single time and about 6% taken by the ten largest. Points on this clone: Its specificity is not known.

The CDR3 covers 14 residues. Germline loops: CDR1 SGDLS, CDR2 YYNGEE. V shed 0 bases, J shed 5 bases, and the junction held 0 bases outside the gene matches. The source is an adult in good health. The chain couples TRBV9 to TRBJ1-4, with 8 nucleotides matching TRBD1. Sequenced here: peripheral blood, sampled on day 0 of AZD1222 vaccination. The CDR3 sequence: CASSVGTGNEKLFF. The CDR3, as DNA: TGTGCCAGCAGCGTAGGGACAGGGAATGAAAAACTGTTTTTT. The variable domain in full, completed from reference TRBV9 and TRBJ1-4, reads DSGVTQTPKHLITATGQRVTLRCSPRSGDLSVYWYQQSLDQGLQFLIQYYNGEERAKGNILERFSAQQFPDLHSELNLSSLELGDSALYFCASSVGTGNEKLFFGSGTQLSVL.